A selection of T cell receptor beta chains follows, all from one sample in a study of T cells in Graves' hyperthyroidism and ophthalmopathy. In TCRdb, the multiplex PCR reads were re-called with MiXCR into one record per CDR3 protein. Among hundreds of thousands of distinct CDR3 sequences listed, around 14% were seen once. The specimen sequenced was blood. The receptors were gathered from a woman under 30 with Graves' hyperthyroidism. The CDR3 runs from the conserved cysteine through the conserved F or W. A D gene is named only where the DNA matches it firmly. The size of a clone is reported for some rows only, either as once, few or many, or as a class for expanded clones.

d_call	clone_size	cdr3_length	j_call	v_call	cdr3_nt	cdr3_aa
-	few	17	TRBJ1-5	TRBV28	TGTGCCAGCAGTTTTTCAGGGGTCCCCTTTAGCAATCAGCCCCAGCATTTT	CASSFSGVPFSNQPQHF
-	-	15	TRBJ2-3	TRBV20-1	TGCAGTGCTCTCGGCGGGGCGTATAGCACAGATACGCAGTATTTT	CSALGGAYSTDTQYF
-	many	17	TRBJ2-1	TRBV3-1	TGTGCCAGCAGCCAAGAGGGGAGATTCGGCTACCAGCGTGAGCAGTTCTTC	CASSQEGRFGYQREQFF
-	many	15	TRBJ2-7	TRBV20-1	TGCAGTGCCTTAGAGTATAGGGACATCTCCTACGAGCAGTACTTC	CSALEYRDISYEQYF
-	many	17	TRBJ2-3	TRBV5-1	TGCGCCAGCAGCTTGGGCTCGTCCTTCGGGGGCCCAGATACGCAGTATTTT	CASSLGSSFGGPDTQYF
TRBD1	many	15	TRBJ1-2	TRBV11-1	TGTGCCAGCAGCAATAACAGGGGGCGCGTGGATGGCTACACCTTC	CASSNNRGRVDGYTF
-	many	13	TRBJ1-6	TRBV19	TGTGCCAGTAGTATAGACATGGACTCACCCCTCCACTTT	CASSIDMDSPLHF
TRBD1	many	16	TRBJ1-2	TRBV7-9	TGTGCCAGCAGCTGGACAGGGGGAAAGCTTGCGCGTGGCTACACCTTC	CASSWTGGKLARGYTF
-	-	12	TRBJ1-5	TRBV6-9	TGTGCCAGCAGTTACGCGCAGGGTACGGAGCATTTT	CASSYAQGTEHF
-	-	14	TRBJ2-7	TRBV20-1	TGCAGTGCTAGAGATTTCACAGGGCCCTACGAGCAGTACTTC	CSARDFTGPYEQYF
-	many	15	TRBJ1-3	TRBV2	TGTGCGATATTCTTACAGGGTTTGGCTGGAAACACCATATATTTT	CAIFLQGLAGNTIYF
-	many	15	TRBJ1-5	TRBV5-1	TGCGCCAGCAGCTTGGACGGAGAGCATTATCAGCCCCAGCATTTT	CASSLDGEHYQPQHF
-	many	14	TRBJ1-5	TRBV7-9	TGTGCCAGCAGCACCGCTCAGACTTGGCAGCCCCAGCATTTT	CASSTAQTWQPQHF
TRBD2	few	15	TRBJ2-7	TRBV9	TGTGCCAGCAGCGTAGCACCTAGCGGAGATTACGAGCAGTACTTC	CASSVAPSGDYEQYF
TRBD2	-	16	TRBJ2-3	TRBV4-2	TGTGCCAGCAGCCAACCTACTAGCGGGGGGACAGATACGCAGTATTTT	CASSQPTSGGTDTQYF
-	many	15	TRBJ2-1	TRBV3-1	TGTGCCAGCAGCCAAGGACAGAGTTTTGGCAATGAGCAGTTCTTC	CASSQGQSFGNEQFF
-	-	16	TRBJ1-5	TRBV19	TGTGCCACGGTAACCACCCATGGCGGGAACAATCAGCCCCAGCATTTT	CATVTTHGGNNQPQHF
-	-	14	TRBJ1-1	TRBV30	TGTGCCTGGAGCCGGTCGAGTAAGAACACTGAAGCTTTCTTT	CAWSRSSKNTEAFF
-	many	15	TRBJ1-1	TRBV14	TGTGCCAGCAGCCTTCACGGGGCTCGGCACACTGAAGCTTTCTTT	CASSLHGARHTEAFF
-	-	14	TRBJ2-7	TRBV6-5	TGTGCCAGCAGTTACTCGAGAGTGTCCTACGAGCAGTACTTC	CASSYSRVSYEQYF
TRBD1	many	14	TRBJ1-1	TRBV15	TGTGCCACCAGCTACCGACAGGGATTGGATGAAGCTTTCTTT	CATSYRQGLDEAFF
-	many	16	TRBJ1-5	TRBV12-3/TRBV12-4	TGTGCCAGCAGTGCCCACTCTGCCCCGAGTAATCAGCCCCAGCATTTT	CASSAHSAPSNQPQHF
TRBD2	few	16	TRBJ2-1	TRBV11-2	TGTGCCAGCAGCTCGGACGGGGCGGGGGTTTACAATGAGCAGTTCTTC	CASSSDGAGVYNEQFF
-	many	14	TRBJ2-3	TRBV9	TGTGCCAGCAGCGGTGGAATTGGAGGCGATACGCAGTATTTT	CASSGGIGGDTQYF
-	many	15	TRBJ2-7	TRBV3-1	TGTGCCAGCAGCCAACTTAGGACAGCGACCTACGAGCAGTACTTC	CASSQLRTATYEQYF
-	-	10	TRBJ1-1	TRBV12-3/TRBV12-4	TGTGCCAGCGCTGGCGGGAGGGCTTTCTTT	CASAGGRAFF
-	many	14	TRBJ1-2	TRBV30	TGTGCCTGGAGTGTAGGGGGGACTAACTATGGCTACACCTTC	CAWSVGGTNYGYTF
-	many	15	TRBJ1-4	TRBV6-5	TGTGCCAGCAGTTACTCGGGAAGGGGGAATGAAAAACTGTTTTTT	CASSYSGRGNEKLFF
-	few	13	TRBJ1-2	TRBV5-8	TGTGCCAGCAGCCCCGGGCTACACTATGGCTACACCTTC	CASSPGLHYGYTF
-	many	12	TRBJ2-1	TRBV7-2	TGTGCCAGCAGCTTATGGGTGAATGAGCAGTTCTTC	CASSLWVNEQFF
TRBD2	many	15	TRBJ2-3	TRBV10-3	TGTGCCACCCGGACTAGCGGGAGAACTGGCGATACGCAGTATTTT	CATRTSGRTGDTQYF
-	-	18	TRBJ2-7	TRBV7-9	TGTGCCAGCACCCACGCGGTGGAGCGGCTGGGGAGCTCCTACGAGCAGTACTTC	CASTHAVERLGSSYEQYF
TRBD1	few	16	TRBJ1-2	TRBV7-3	TGTGCCAGCAGCTTACAAGGATTGGGGGCAGGGGGCGGCTACACCTTC	CASSLQGLGAGGGYTF
TRBD1	many	15	TRBJ2-3	TRBV7-9	TGTGCCAGCAGCACGGACAGGGGTTGGGCAGATACGCAGTATTTT	CASSTDRGWADTQYF
-	many	14	TRBJ1-2	TRBV7-9	TGTGCCAGCAGCTTAAGCGGTACCAAAGTGTCCTACACCTTC	CASSLSGTKVSYTF
-	many	13	TRBJ2-3	TRBV7-9	TGTGCCAGCAGCTTAAGGACAGCACCTACGCAGTATTTT	CASSLRTAPTQYF
-	many	15	TRBJ1-6	TRBV6-5	TGTGCCAGCAGTTACGCCGAGACGGCGAATTCACCCCTCCACTTT	CASSYAETANSPLHF
-	-	15	TRBJ1-1	TRBV9	TGTGCCAGCAGCGTAAATGCGGGGGGTAGCACTGAAGCTTTCTTT	CASSVNAGGSTEAFF
-	many	14	TRBJ2-7	TRBV19	TGTGCCAGTAGTATCCGGCCGGGGCATTACGAGCAGTACTTC	CASSIRPGHYEQYF
-	many	13	TRBJ1-1	TRBV12-3/TRBV12-4	TGTGCCAGCAGTGCCGGACAGTACACTGAAGCTTTCTTT	CASSAGQYTEAFF
-	-	13	TRBJ1-2	TRBV27	TGTGCCAGCAGTTTTGATTCTGGGTATGGCTACACCTTC	CASSFDSGYGYTF
-	many	15	TRBJ1-4	TRBV7-2	TGTGCCAGCAGCTCCCAGACTGCAACTAATGAAAAACTGTTTTTT	CASSSQTATNEKLFF
TRBD1	once	13	TRBJ1-2	TRBV5-4	TGTGCCAGCAGAGGGGGCGCGGACTATGGCTACACCTTC	CASRGGADYGYTF
TRBD1	-	18	TRBJ1-2	TRBV20-1	TGCAGTGCTAGAGATAGGGGACAGACGAGAAGGAGAGTCTATGGCTACACCTTC	CSARDRGQTRRRVYGYTF
-	few	13	TRBJ2-4	TRBV28	TGTGCCAACAGTTGGTACGGAGAAAACATTCAGTACTTC	CANSWYGENIQYF
TRBD1	many	14	TRBJ1-5	TRBV12-3/TRBV12-4	TGTGCCAGTTCGACAGGGGGGGGCAATCAGCCCCAGCATTTT	CASSTGGGNQPQHF
-	-	15	TRBJ1-2	TRBV4-1	TGCGCCAGCAGCCCTCTTAATTGGGGGGAAGAGGGCTACACCTTC	CASSPLNWGEEGYTF
TRBD2	many	18	TRBJ2-5	TRBV3-1	TGTGCCAGCAGCCAAGGGGAACTAGCGGGAGGTTATCAAGAGACCCAGTACTTC	CASSQGELAGGYQETQYF
TRBD1	many	13	TRBJ1-2	TRBV7-9	TGTGCCAGCAGCATGCAGGGGGATAATGGCTACACCTTC	CASSMQGDNGYTF
-	many	15	TRBJ2-3	TRBV27	TGTGCCAGCAGTTCTGCCGGGACAAAGGGAGATACGCAGTATTTT	CASSSAGTKGDTQYF
-	-	21	TRBJ1-3	TRBV18	TGTGCCAGCTCACCACCCTCTCGTTGGTCCAATCCAGAGCATTTGGAGGACACCATATATTTT	CASSPPSRWSNPEHLEDTIYF
-	-	12	TRBJ1-6	TRBV13	TGTGCCAGCAGCTTCAGGGATTCACCCCTCCACTTT	CASSFRDSPLHF
TRBD1	few	14	TRBJ1-3	TRBV20-1	TGCAGTGCCGTCAGGGGGATCTCTGGAAACACCATATATTTT	CSAVRGISGNTIYF